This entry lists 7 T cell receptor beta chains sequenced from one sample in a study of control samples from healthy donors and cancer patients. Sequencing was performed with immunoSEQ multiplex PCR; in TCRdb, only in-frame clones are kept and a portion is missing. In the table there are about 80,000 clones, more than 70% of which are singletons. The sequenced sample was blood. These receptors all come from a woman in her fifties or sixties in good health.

In DNA form, the CDR3 reads TGTGCCAGCAGTGAATTGAGACAGAGAGCTTTCTTT. Translating it yields CASSELRQRAFF. The chain employs TRBV2 and TRBJ1-1; D might be TRBD1 (5 bases). Germline assignment: CDR1 SNHLY and CDR2 FYNNEI. The CDR3 is 12 amino acids. V dropped 2 bases and J dropped 10 bases, with 11 bases sitting between them.

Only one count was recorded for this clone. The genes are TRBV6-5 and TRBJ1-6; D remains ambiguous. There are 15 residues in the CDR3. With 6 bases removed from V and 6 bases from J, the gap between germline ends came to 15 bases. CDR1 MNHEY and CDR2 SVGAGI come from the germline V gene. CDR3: CASRGSAPLNSPLHF. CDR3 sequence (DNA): TGTGCCAGCAGGGGCAGCGCGCCTCTTAATTCACCCCTCCACTTT.

The CDR3 sequence is CASSQSTGLQHYEQYF. CDR3 nucleotides: TGTGCCAGCAGCCAATCAACAGGGCTACAACACTACGAGCAGTACTTC. The genes are TRBV27 and TRBJ2-7, with D tentatively TRBD1 (6 bases). This CDR3 is built from 16 residues. V was clipped by 6 bases and J by 3 bases, with 21 bases between them. CDR1 and CDR2 (germline): MNHEY, SMNVEV (reference sequence).

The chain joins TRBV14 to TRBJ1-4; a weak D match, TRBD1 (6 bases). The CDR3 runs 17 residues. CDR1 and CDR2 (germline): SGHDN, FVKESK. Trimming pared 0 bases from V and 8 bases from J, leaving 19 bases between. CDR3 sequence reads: CASSQDRMGARREKLFF. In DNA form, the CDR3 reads TGTGCCAGCAGCCAAGATCGAATGGGGGCCCGGCGGGAAAAACTGTTTTTT. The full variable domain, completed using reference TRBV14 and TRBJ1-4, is EAGVTQFPSHSVIEKGQTVTLRCDPISGHDNLYWYRRVMGKEIKFLLHFVKESKQDESGMPNNRFLAERTGGTYSTLKVQPAELEDSGVYFCASSQDRMGARREKLFFGSGTQLSVL.

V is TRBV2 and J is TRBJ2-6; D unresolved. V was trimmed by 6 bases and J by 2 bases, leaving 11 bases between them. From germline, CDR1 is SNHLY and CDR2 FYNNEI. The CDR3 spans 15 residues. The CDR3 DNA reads TGTGCCAGCAGAGATCTGGGCGCTGGGGCCAACGTCCTGACTTTC. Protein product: CASRDLGAGANVLTF.

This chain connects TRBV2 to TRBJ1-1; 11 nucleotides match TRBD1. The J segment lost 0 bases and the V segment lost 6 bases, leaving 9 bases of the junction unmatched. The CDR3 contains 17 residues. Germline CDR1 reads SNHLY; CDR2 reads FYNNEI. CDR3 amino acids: CASRGTGGTLMNTEAFF. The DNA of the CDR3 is TGTGCCAGCAGAGGGACAGGGGGGACCTTAATGAACACTGAAGCTTTCTTT. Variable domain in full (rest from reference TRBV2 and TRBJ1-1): EPEVTQTPSHQVTQMGQEVILRCVPISNHLYFYWYRQILGQKVEFLVSFYNNEISEKSEIFDDQFSVERPDGSNFTLKIRSTKLEDSAMYFCASRGTGGTLMNTEAFFGQGTRLTVV.

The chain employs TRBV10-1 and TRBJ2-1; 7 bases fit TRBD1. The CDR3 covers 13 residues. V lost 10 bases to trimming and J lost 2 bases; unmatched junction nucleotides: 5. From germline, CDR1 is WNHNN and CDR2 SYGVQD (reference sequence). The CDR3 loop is CATGGQAYNEQFF. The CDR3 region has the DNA TGCGCCACCGGCGGACAGGCCTACAATGAGCAGTTCTTC.